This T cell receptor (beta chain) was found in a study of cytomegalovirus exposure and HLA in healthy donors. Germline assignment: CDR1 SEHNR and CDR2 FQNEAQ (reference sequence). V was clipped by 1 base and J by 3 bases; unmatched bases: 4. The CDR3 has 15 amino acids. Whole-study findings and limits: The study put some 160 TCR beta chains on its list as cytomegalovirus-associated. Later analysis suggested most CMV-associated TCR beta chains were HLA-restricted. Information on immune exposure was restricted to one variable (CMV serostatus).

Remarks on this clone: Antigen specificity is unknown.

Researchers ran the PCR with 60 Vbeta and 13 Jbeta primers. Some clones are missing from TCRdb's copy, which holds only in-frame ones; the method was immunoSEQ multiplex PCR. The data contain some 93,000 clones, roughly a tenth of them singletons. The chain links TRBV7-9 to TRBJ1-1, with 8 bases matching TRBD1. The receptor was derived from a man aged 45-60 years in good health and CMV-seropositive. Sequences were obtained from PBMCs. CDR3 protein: CASSLGTGLDTEAFF. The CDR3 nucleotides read TGTGCCAGCAGCTTAGGGACAGGGTTGGACACTGAAGCTTTCTTT. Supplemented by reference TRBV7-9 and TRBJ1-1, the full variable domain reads DTGVSQNPRHKITKRGQNVTFRCDPISEHNRLYWYRQTLGQGPEFLTYFQNEAQLEKSRLLSDRFSAERPKGSFSTLEIQRTEQGDSAMYLCASSLGTGLDTEAFFGQGTRLTVV.